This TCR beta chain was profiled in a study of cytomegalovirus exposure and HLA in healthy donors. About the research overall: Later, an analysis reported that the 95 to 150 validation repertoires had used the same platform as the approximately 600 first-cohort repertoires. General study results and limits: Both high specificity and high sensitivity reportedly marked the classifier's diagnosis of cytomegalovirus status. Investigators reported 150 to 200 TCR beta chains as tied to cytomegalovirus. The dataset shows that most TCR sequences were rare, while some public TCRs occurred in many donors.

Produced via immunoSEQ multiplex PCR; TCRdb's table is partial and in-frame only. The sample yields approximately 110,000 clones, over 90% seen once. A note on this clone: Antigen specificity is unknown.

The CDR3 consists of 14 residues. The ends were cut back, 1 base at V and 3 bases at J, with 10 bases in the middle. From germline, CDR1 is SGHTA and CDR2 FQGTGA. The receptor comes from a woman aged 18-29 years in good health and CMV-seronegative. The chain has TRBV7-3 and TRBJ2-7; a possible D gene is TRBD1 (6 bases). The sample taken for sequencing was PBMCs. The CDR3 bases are TGTGCCAGCAGCTTAATGGCACAGGGCTACGAGCAGTACTTC. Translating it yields CASSLMAQGYEQYF.